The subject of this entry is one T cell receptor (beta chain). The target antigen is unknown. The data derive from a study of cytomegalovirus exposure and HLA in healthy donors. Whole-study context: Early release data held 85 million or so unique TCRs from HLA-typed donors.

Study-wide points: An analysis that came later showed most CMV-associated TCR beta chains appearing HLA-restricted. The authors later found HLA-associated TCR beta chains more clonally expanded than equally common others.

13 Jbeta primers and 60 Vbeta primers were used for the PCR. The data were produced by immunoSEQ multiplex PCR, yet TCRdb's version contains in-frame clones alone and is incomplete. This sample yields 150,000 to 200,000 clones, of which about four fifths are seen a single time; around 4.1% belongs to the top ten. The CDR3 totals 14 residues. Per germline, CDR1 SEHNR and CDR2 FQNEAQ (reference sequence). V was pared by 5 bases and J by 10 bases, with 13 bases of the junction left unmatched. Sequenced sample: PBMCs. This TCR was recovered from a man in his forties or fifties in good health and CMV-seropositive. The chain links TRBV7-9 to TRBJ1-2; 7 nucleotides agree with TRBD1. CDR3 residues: CASSDSGTATHYTF. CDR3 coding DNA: TGTGCCAGCAGCGACAGTGGGACAGCAACACACTACACCTTC.